The next 10 T cell receptor beta chains were all read from a single sample in a study of patients and donors after allogeneic stem cell transplantation. TCRdb analysed the RT-PCR reads with MiXCR anew, one entry per CDR3 protein. The sample holds about 87,000 distinct CDR3 sequences, about 5% seen once. Sample: blood, either unsorted or a sorted T cell fraction (not recorded which). The receptors were gathered from a human donor who was either an allogeneic HSCT recipient or a stem cell or donor lymphocyte infusion donor (not recorded which). It is not recorded whose cells these are; they may come from a transplant donor.

This clonotype was observed at least ten times. The chain joins TRBV5-1 to TRBJ1-2, with unresolved D. Germline CDR1 SGHRS, CDR2 YFSETQ. V lost 2 bases to trimming and J lost 4 bases, with 12 bases between them. This CDR3 is 14 amino acids long. The CDR3 protein is CASSLEGAGYGYTF. The CDR3 DNA follows: TGCGCCAGCAGCTTAGAGGGCGCCGGCTATGGCTACACCTTC. Full variable domain (missing parts from reference TRBV5-1 and TRBJ1-2): KAGVTQTPRYLIKTRGQQVTLSCSPISGHRSVSWYQQTPGQGLQFLFEYFSETQRNKGNFPGRFSGRQFSNSRSEMNVSTLELGDSALYLCASSLEGAGYGYTFGSGTRLTVV.

This clonotype showed up just a few times. The chain employs TRBV20-1 and TRBJ2-7; 11 nucleotides align to TRBD2. Per germline, CDR1 DFQATT and CDR2 SNEGSKA (reference sequence). Trimming cost V 3 bases and J 1 base; bases outside gene matches: 8. This CDR3 is 16 amino acids long. CDR3 coding DNA: TGCAGTGCTAGGTCCATTACTAGCGGGGGATCCTACGAGCAGTACTTC. Protein product: CSARSITSGGSYEQYF.

The V call is TRBV7-9, the J call TRBJ2-3, with D possibly being TRBD2 (6 bases). CDR3 length equals 13 residues. Looked up from germline, CDR1 is SEHNR and CDR2 is FQNEAQ (reference sequence). V was cut by 4 bases and J by 7 bases, with 12 bases left in between. CDR3 DNA sequence: TGTGCCAGCAGCTGGGGCGGGACTTATACGCAGTATTTT. Its protein is CASSWGGTYTQYF.

This clonotype came up a few times. The rearrangement joins TRBV20-1 to TRBJ2-5, with D perhaps matching TRBD1 or TRBD2 (6 bases each). The CDR3 has 15 residues. In germline, CDR1 is DFQATT, CDR2 SNEGSKA (reference sequence). Between the trimmed V and J ends, which lost 6 bases and 4 bases, there was a span of 21 bases. This CDR3 reads CSAPSPGATRETQYF. CDR3 coding DNA: TGCAGTGCCCCATCCCCGGGGGCGACCAGAGAGACCCAGTACTTC.

This clonotype has ten or more counts. This chain uses TRBV4-1 with TRBJ2-7; 7 nucleotides match TRBD2. Per germline, CDR1 MGHRA and CDR2 YSYEKL. Germline trimming cut 1 base from V and 5 bases from J; bases unmatched to any gene: 2. This CDR3 has 13 residues. Here the CDR3 DNA reads TGCGCCAGCAGCCAAGGCGGACTAGACGAGCAGTACTTC. It translates to CASSQGGLDEQYF.

With regard to this clonotype: A much larger clone lies one base from this, so it may be a read error. The chain has TRBV24-1 and TRBJ2-3; D may be TRBD2 (5 bases). Germline loops: CDR1 KGHDR, CDR2 SFDVKD. There are 15 residues in the CDR3. The CDR3 coding sequence is TGTGCCACCAGTGATAGCGGTCGGAGCACAGATACGCAGAATTTT. This sequence encodes CATSDSGRSTDTQNF.

This clonotype was detected ten times or more. J is TRBJ2-1 and V is TRBV4-1; TRBD1 aligns across 8 bases. CDR3 size: 15 residues. V gave up 1 base and J gave up 4 bases; unmatched junction bases: 3. Germline V gene lookup returns CDR1 MGHRA and CDR2 YSYEKL. CDR3 coding DNA: TGCGCCAGCAGCCAAGCGAGGACAGGGTACAATGAGCAGTTCTTC. Translation gives CASSQARTGYNEQFF.

This clonotype was seen ten or more times. CDR3: CASSLVQFSYEQYF. CDR3 sequence (DNA): TGTGCCAGCAGCTTAGTCCAGTTCTCCTACGAGCAGTACTTC. The chain combines TRBV11-2 with TRBJ2-7; D gene ambiguous. The CDR3 has 14 residues. Per germline, CDR1 SGHAT and CDR2 FQNNGV. The V gene lost 1 base and the J gene lost 0 bases, with 7 bases spanning the gap.

The table lists this clonotype with many counts. The chain carries TRBV7-2 and TRBJ2-2; no firm D call. This CDR3 region has 12 residues. Germline lookup yields CDR1 SGHTA and CDR2 FQGNSA. The ends were cut back, 4 bases at V and 7 bases at J, with 7 bases in the middle. The CDR3 loop reads CASSSRYGELFF. Here the CDR3 DNA reads TGTGCCAGCAGCTCCAGGTACGGGGAGCTGTTTTTT.

This clonotype was seen a few times. The chain joins TRBV14 to TRBJ1-2, with D unclear. Between the trimmed V and J ends, which lost 1 base and 1 base, there was a span of 7 bases. This CDR3 is 14 amino acids long. Germline-derived CDR1 and CDR2 are SGHDN and FVKESK. CDR3 loop: CASSQGGSNYGYTF. In nucleotides, the CDR3 is TGTGCCAGCAGCCAAGGGGGAAGTAACTATGGCTACACCTTC. Combining the CDR3 with reference TRBV14 and TRBJ1-2 gives the whole variable domain EAGVTQFPSHSVIEKGQTVTLRCDPISGHDNLYWYRRVMGKEIKFLLHFVKESKQDESGMPNNRFLAERTGGTYSTLKVQPAELEDSGVYFCASSQGGSNYGYTFGSGTRLTVV.